The rows below give T cell receptor beta chains drawn from one sample of a study of beta chain features in type 1 diabetes. The method was immunoSEQ multiplex PCR; TCRdb's version includes in-frame clones alone and lacks a portion of them. The sample records nearly 700,000 clones, around an eighth being singletons. Sequencing was performed on naive CD4+ T cells from blood. The receptors were sampled from a man in his late teens or twenties with type 1 diabetes. CDR3s include the opening cysteine and the closing phenylalanine or tryptophan. D genes are given only for firm matches. Clone size is shown for a subset of rows, as once, few, many or a class of expanded clone.

V gene,D gene,clone size,J gene,CDR3 DNA,CDR3 protein
TRBV11-2,.,few,TRBJ2-1,TGTGCCAGCAGCTTAGAGGTCCGGGTCAATGAGCAGTTCTTC,CASSLEVRVNEQFF
TRBV2,.,.,TRBJ1-5,TGTGCCAGCAGCAAGAGCAATCAGCCCCAGCATTTT,CASSKSNQPQHF
TRBV28,.,.,TRBJ2-2,TGTGCCAGCAGTACCCGTACAGGGCGTTCCGGGGAGCTGTTTTTT,CASSTRTGRSGELFF
TRBV9,TRBD1,.,TRBJ1-1,TGTGCCAGCAGCCTCACAGGGGCCTACACTGAAGCTTTCTTT,CASSLTGAYTEAFF
TRBV6-5,.,few,TRBJ2-5,TGTGCCAGCAGTTCCCACGGCCAAGAGACCCAGTACTTC,CASSSHGQETQYF
TRBV20-1,TRBD1,.,TRBJ1-2,TGCAGTGCTAGTGAGACAGGGCGGAACACCTTC,CSASETGRNTF
TRBV6-5,TRBD1,.,TRBJ1-6,TGTGCCACCCGGGACAGGGGTGGTTCACCCCTCCACTTT,CATRDRGGSPLHF
TRBV2,TRBD2,few,TRBJ2-1,TGTGCCAGCTCTAGCGGGGGTAGGCGCTCCTACAATGAGCAGTTCTTC,CASSSGGRRSYNEQFF
TRBV9,TRBD2,.,TRBJ2-3,TGTGCCAGCAGCGTAGGACTAGCGGGGGGACCCAGAAGCACAGATACGCAGTATTTT,CASSVGLAGGPRSTDTQYF
TRBV12-5,.,few,TRBJ2-5,TGTGCTAGTGGTTTGAATCAAGAGACCCAGTACTTC,CASGLNQETQYF
TRBV29-1,TRBD1,.,TRBJ1-4,TGCAGCGTTGAAAGGGGGCTAAATGAAAAACTGTTTTTT,CSVERGLNEKLFF
TRBV13,.,.,TRBJ1-2,TGTGCCAGCAAATCCCAACAAGGGAGGGAAGATGGCTACACCTTC,CASKSQQGREDGYTF
TRBV7-9,TRBD2,few,TRBJ2-3,TGTGCCAGCAGCTTAACTAGCGGGAGGAGCACAGATACGCAGTATTTT,CASSLTSGRSTDTQYF
TRBV10-3,.,few,TRBJ1-3,TGTGCCGTCTCGAATGGTCAACACTCTGGAAACACCATATATTTT,CAVSNGQHSGNTIYF
TRBV5-1,.,few,TRBJ2-7,TGCGCCAGCAGCTTGGATCGACAGTGGGGCTACGAGCAGTACTTC,CASSLDRQWGYEQYF
TRBV4-1,.,few,TRBJ1-2,TGCGCCAGCAGCCCCTTGGGACTCACTAGAGGTGGCTACACCTTC,CASSPLGLTRGGYTF
TRBV5-1,.,.,TRBJ1-5,TGCGCCAGCAGCTTGGAGGGGGGCCAGCCCCAGCATTTT,CASSLEGGQPQHF
TRBV27,.,.,TRBJ2-3,TGTGCCAGCTCCGTAGGGGGGGCGGTTATGAATACGCAGTATTTT,CASSVGGAVMNTQYF
TRBV10-3,TRBD1,.,TRBJ2-5,TGTGCCATCAGGATCTCCGACCAACAGGGGGCGCAAGAGACCCAGTACTTC,CAIRISDQQGAQETQYF
TRBV28,.,few,TRBJ2-7,TGTGCCAGCAGTCCGGACGGCTACGAGCAGTACTTC,CASSPDGYEQYF
TRBV6-1,.,.,TRBJ1-5,TGTGCCAGCAGGATCTCCGATCAGCCCCAGCATTTT,CASRISDQPQHF
TRBV5-4,.,few,TRBJ2-1,TGTGCCAGCAGCTTGGGGGTTCGAGCTCAACGGATCTACAATGAGCAGTTCTTC,CASSLGVRAQRIYNEQFF
TRBV6-5,.,few,TRBJ1-5,TGTGCCAGCAGTTACTCGGCAGGGGCCGGCAATCAGCCCCAGCATTTT,CASSYSAGAGNQPQHF
TRBV30,.,few,TRBJ2-2,TGTGCGCAGACAAGACCGGGACAAAGGAACACCGGGGAGCTGTTTTTT,CAQTRPGQRNTGELFF
TRBV28,TRBD2,few,TRBJ2-1,TGTGCCAGCAGCTACCCGGGACTAGCGGGGAGCGGTGAGCAGTTCTTC,CASSYPGLAGSGEQFF
TRBV7-9,.,.,TRBJ1-1,TGTGCCAGCAACCCCAGGGGACCCCAGGGCACTGAAGCTTTCTTT,CASNPRGPQGTEAFF
TRBV9,TRBD2,.,TRBJ2-3,TGTGCCAGCAGCGTAGCCCCTAGCGGCAGGGCGGGCACAGATACGCAGTATTTT,CASSVAPSGRAGTDTQYF
TRBV7-2,.,.,TRBJ1-1,TGTGCCAGCAGCTTAGGGGCCCCACCAAGCACTGAAGCTTTCTTT,CASSLGAPPSTEAFF
TRBV27,.,.,TRBJ2-2,TGTGCCAGCAGTTTAGTAGGGTTTGGGGAGCTGTTTTTT,CASSLVGFGELFF
TRBV15,TRBD1,.,TRBJ1-6,TGTGCCACCTCAATAGAAACAGGGGGCAGGTCACCCCTCCACTTT,CATSIETGGRSPLHF
TRBV6-5,TRBD1,.,TRBJ1-1,TGTGCCAGCAGTTACGAGGGGACAGCCCCTGAAGCTTTCTTT,CASSYEGTAPEAFF
TRBV27,TRBD1,few,TRBJ2-1,TGTGCCAGCAGCGTCGACAGGGCCCTCTACAATGAGCAGTTCTTC,CASSVDRALYNEQFF
TRBV28,TRBD1,.,TRBJ1-5,TGTGCCAGCAGTTTGGGACAGGGCAGGGGCAATCAGCCCCAGCATTTT,CASSLGQGRGNQPQHF
TRBV7-6,.,.,TRBJ2-3,TGTGCCAGCAGCTTAAACCCTGGCACAGATACGCAGTATTTT,CASSLNPGTDTQYF
TRBV28,TRBD1,.,TRBJ2-1,TGTGCCAGCAGCCCGACCCGGCAGGGGGCCTACAATGAGCAGTTCTTC,CASSPTRQGAYNEQFF
TRBV13,.,.,TRBJ2-7,TGTGCCAGCAGCTTAGGCCTAGGTCAGTCCTACGAGCAGTACTTC,CASSLGLGQSYEQYF
TRBV15,.,.,TRBJ2-5,TGTGCCACCAGCAGAGATCGTGCGGAAGAGACCCAGTACTTC,CATSRDRAEETQYF